This T cell receptor (beta chain) was profiled in a study of cytomegalovirus exposure and HLA in healthy donors listed by TCRdb under 2017. Broadly, across the study: In an earlier analysis of several hundred of the donors, 276 Gb of sequence data and just under 120 million unique TCR beta sequences from 150 million to 200 million T cells were reported. Donor age, sex, ethnicity and CMV serostatus were compiled together with the repertoire data. In an earlier analysis of more than 550 of the donors, high-throughput TCR beta sequencing was used to judge whether each TCR beta V gene segment behaved as functional or pseudogenic. The number of typed donors differed by locus: about 620-640 for A, B, C, DRB1 and DQB1; 500 to 550 for DQA1; about 600 for DPA1; and roughly 470 for DPB1. An early release covering about 600 HLA-typed donors comprised about 300 gigabases of sequencing data and tens of millions of unique TCR sequences. Along with the 666-subject first cohort, a separate validation cohort of more than 90 different subjects was used. The study aimed to test whether cataloging public T cell receptors could reveal signatures of past pathogen exposure. A later genetic analysis used genome-wide SNP genotypes for about three fifths of the 666 donors, treating that subset as a discovery cohort. The T cell repertoires of 670 or so subjects were profiled by immunosequencing and related to cytomegalovirus serostatus. All discovery cohort repertoires had been generated using a single sequencing platform. Of the 350 to 450 genotyped donors, less than 90% were placed in the genetic ancestry cluster associated with self-reported Caucasian donors. The study combined high-throughput TCR immunosequencing, statistical association of individual TCRs with disease status, and machine learning to predict cytomegalovirus infection status. On average, about 240,000 unique TCR beta nucleotide sequences were sequenced per donor among about 400 genotyped donors of the cohort, with 15% to 20% of those sequences being non-productive. Roughly 5 DR-DQ haplotypes were treated as single units for association and clustering because of strong linkage in the cohort. Class I and class II HLA loci were covered by the typing at four-digit resolution. Rather than drawing on any new phenotypic data, the later analysis identified candidate immune exposures from TCR beta sequences and the way those sequences occurred across donors. A later analysis re-examined previously published TCR beta repertoires from 600 to 700 donors and added high-resolution HLA genotyping to investigate patterns of TCR occurrence.

This clone was seen only once. The target of this receptor is not known. Per-base quality was not reported, and no clone a single base away is much larger than it. Overall study results and their limits: In vitro tests confirmed that three of the cytomegalovirus-associated TCR beta chains recognize cytomegalovirus antigens. According to a later analysis, most CMV-associated TCR beta chains appeared to be HLA-restricted, and the HLA associations seemed to be driven largely by CMV exposure. According to a later genetic analysis, donors in an Asian-associated ancestry cluster had fewer N-insertions in productive TCRs than the approximately 650-donor mean. Because some donors lacked HLA typing at each locus, the association tests relied only on the typed subset. According to a later analysis, TCR association rates differed among HLA loci, with DRB1 alleles showing the most associated TCRs and HLA-C alleles showing the fewest. Strong co-occurrence of HLA alleles, especially DR and DQ, made assigning TCR associations to individual alleles difficult. In a later analysis, several top co-occurrence clusters were reported to appear linked to parvovirus B19, influenza, CMV and Epstein-Barr virus. The presence/absence analyses assumed that sequencing depth was roughly uniform across donors, and that assumption may not be true. While some public TCRs were present in many individuals, most TCR sequences turned up only very rarely across donors. Because counts were too low, some 16 rarely observed V segments, including chromosome 9 orphons, were excluded from the earlier analysis of 587 of the donors. Some IMGT-functional V segments, including TRBV6-2 and TRBV6-3, could not be told apart with the 87-base-pair reads, so those segments were excluded. An earlier analysis of some 560 of the donors showed that most TCR beta V segments appeared in productive rearrangements either about 90% or about 30% of the time, which broadly matched IMGT annotations. The authors suggested that the approach could potentially be extended to other disease states and immunological phenotypes. In this cohort, only TCR beta chains were sequenced, and detectable features were limited by the absence of alpha or paired-chain data. The study listed 150 to 200 TCR beta chains as associated with cytomegalovirus. In a later genetic analysis, a missense DCLRE1C variant was associated with V-gene and J-gene trimming of TCR beta chains, and the association was replicated in an independent cohort. A further reported finding was that TCR beta sequences accurately predicted the HLA-A and HLA-B alleles for most subjects in the first cohort. A later analysis found that HLA-associated TCR beta chains were more clonally expanded and had lower generation probabilities than equally common non-associated chains. Linkage disequilibrium might explain the correlated functional status among segregating V segments, but an unknown experimental factor could not be excluded. A cluster of highly shared sequence variants was judged likely to represent a technical artifact of the sequencing pipeline. The classifier was reported to diagnose cytomegalovirus status with high specificity and sensitivity in both the original and validation cohorts. Immune exposure information for the cohort was limited to CMV serostatus. A later analysis associated about 16,000 TCR beta sequences with specific HLA alleles at a false discovery rate of 0.05.

The cohort consisted of 600 to 750 healthy bone marrow donors. At the time of sampling, every cohort member was nominally healthy, though immune exposures that went unrecorded were likely present. The donor tested CMV seropositive, placing the donor among the 289 seropositive members of the cohort. A peripheral blood sample was collected from each donor, and TCR beta sequencing was performed on peripheral blood mononuclear cells. The Qiagen DNeasy Blood Extraction Kit was used to extract genomic DNA from the blood cell samples. Counted from cysteine to phenylalanine, this CDR3 has 13 amino acids. The sequence is cut down to CDR3 DNA, 39 bases in frame from base 1. V lost 1 base and J lost 9 bases, and the count of bases not matched to a germline gene is 5. The germline V gene sets CDR1 to LGHNA and CDR2 to YSLEER. Libraries were built with the immunoSEQ multiplex PCR assay. For the multiplex PCR, a mixture combining 60 forward primers for TCR Vbeta segments and 13 reverse primers for TCR Jbeta segments was used. The CDR3 region of rearranged TCR beta genes was amplified from genomic DNA by a multiplex PCR assay. Amplified TCR beta libraries were sequenced as 87-base-pair reads on the Illumina HiSeq System. As for the authors' bioinformatics: A later analysis counted tens of millions of unique TCR beta chains across the 500 to 850 repertoires, and some 11 million of these chains were shared by at least two donors. To remove PCR and sequencing errors, raw reads were error-corrected and collapsed into unique sequences using a nearest-neighbor algorithm that merged closely related sequences. Alignment of CDR3 sequences to IMGT reference sequences was used to assign V, D and J gene segments. For a sequence to be retained, at least a six-nucleotide match to both a V gene segment and a J gene segment was required. A rearrangement was called productive if the CDR3 had no stop codons and remained in frame with V and J, and every other rearrangement was called non-productive. CDR3 was defined according to IMGT convention as the region running from the second conserved V-encoded cysteine to the conserved J-encoded phenylalanine. The earlier analysis of about 620 of the donors excluded sequences that lacked an unambiguous match to a single V gene segment. An earlier analysis of several hundred of the donors called V segments functional above 56.7% productive rearrangements and segregating when the between-donor standard deviation exceeded 5%. A statistical classification framework was built for diagnosing cytomegalovirus status from the catalog of TCR beta chain sequences. In a later analysis, TCR nucleotide sequences were compared against IMGT/GENE-DB human TR gene sequences so that V and J genes could be assigned. In a later analysis, CDR3 sequences and most-parsimonious VDJ recombination scenarios were assigned using the TCRdist pipeline. In a later analysis, each TCR beta chain was defined by its CDR3 amino acid sequence together with its V-gene family, and reads without a unique V-gene family were excluded. To address suspected cross-contamination and a sequencing artifact, a later analysis removed 592 highly shared, low-generation-probability nucleotide sequences. A later analysis calculated a clonal expansion index for each public chain from normalized within-repertoire ranks of inferred template counts. A later analysis computed generation probabilities with a VDJ recombination model fitted to out-of-frame rearrangements, and checked the results against IGoR. In a later analysis, hypergeometric tests were used to score TCR-TCR, TCR-HLA and TCR-CMV co-occurrence, with a repertoire-size bias correction applied to TCR pairs. In a later analysis, false discovery rates were estimated by permuting HLA or CMV assignments 20 times. A later analysis grouped co-occurring TCRs with DBSCAN, adding TCRdist sequence similarity when clustering within HLA-allele-positive subsets. Co-occurrence clustering excluded repertoires with fewer than 30,000 or more than 120,000 public chains, plus five with anomalous nucleotide sharing. TCRdb mirrors the immuneACCESS table, restricted to in-frame sequences. Some clones are absent from its copies; in checked studies, under half trace to an unresolved V gene, and the reason for the others is unknown. V, J and clone size derive from that table, while D and trimming were established from the DNA sequence. For this sample there are around 170,000 clones; 84% appear just once. The top ten clones comprise about 2.6% of the sample.

The material sequenced was PBMCs. Recombination linked TRBV4-3 to TRBJ1-2, and 7 junction bases match TRBD1. The receptor was isolated from a woman aged 45-60 years in good health and CMV-seropositive. The CDR3 region has the sequence CASSQVPGQSYTF. In nucleotides, the sequence is TGCGCCAGCAGCCAAGTTCCGGGACAGAGCTACACCTTC.